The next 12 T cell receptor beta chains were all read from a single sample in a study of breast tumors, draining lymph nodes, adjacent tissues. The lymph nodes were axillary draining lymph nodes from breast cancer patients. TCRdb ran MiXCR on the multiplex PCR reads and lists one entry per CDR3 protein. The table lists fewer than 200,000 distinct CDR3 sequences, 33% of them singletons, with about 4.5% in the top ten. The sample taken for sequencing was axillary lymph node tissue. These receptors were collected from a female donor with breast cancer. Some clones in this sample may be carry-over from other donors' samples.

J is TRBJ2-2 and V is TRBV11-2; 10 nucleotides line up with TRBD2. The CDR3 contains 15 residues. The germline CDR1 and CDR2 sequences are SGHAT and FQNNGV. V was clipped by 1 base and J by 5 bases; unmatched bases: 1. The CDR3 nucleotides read TGTGCCAGCAGCTTAGGGACTAGCGGTACCGGGGAGCTGTTTTTT. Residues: CASSLGTSGTGELFF.

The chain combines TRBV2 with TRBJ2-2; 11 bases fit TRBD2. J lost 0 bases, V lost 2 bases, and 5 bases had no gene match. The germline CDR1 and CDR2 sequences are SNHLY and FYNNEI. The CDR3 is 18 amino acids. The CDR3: CASSEFLAGGPNTGELFF. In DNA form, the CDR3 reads TGTGCCAGCAGTGAATTTCTAGCGGGGGGACCGAACACCGGGGAGCTGTTTTTT.

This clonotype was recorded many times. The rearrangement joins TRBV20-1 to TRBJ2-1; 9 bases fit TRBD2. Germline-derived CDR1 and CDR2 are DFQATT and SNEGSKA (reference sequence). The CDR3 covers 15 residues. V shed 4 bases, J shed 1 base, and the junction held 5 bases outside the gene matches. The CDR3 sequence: CSAIRSGSSYNEQFF. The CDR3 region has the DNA TGCAGTGCTATCCGTAGCGGGAGTTCCTACAATGAGCAGTTCTTC.

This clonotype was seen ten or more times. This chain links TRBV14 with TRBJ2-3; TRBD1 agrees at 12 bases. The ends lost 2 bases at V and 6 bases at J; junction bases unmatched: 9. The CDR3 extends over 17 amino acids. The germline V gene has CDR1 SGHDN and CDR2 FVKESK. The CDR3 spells CASSQLFGTGGRDTQYF. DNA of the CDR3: TGTGCCAGCAGCCAACTTTTCGGGACAGGGGGCCGGGATACGCAGTATTTT.

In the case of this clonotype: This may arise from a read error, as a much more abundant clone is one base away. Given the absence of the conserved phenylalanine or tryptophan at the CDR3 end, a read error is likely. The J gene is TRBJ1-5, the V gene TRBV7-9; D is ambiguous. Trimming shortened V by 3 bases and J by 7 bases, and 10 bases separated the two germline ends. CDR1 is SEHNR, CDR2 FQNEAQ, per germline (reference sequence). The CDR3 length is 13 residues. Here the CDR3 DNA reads TGTGCCAGCAGCTTGCCCGGGAACCAGCCCCAGCATCTT. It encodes CASSLPGNQPQHL.

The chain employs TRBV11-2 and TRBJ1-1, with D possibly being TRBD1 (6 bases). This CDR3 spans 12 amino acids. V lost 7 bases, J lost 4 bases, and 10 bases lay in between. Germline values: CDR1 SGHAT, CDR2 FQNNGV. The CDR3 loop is CASTRGGTEAFF. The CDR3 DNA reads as TGTGCCAGCACCCGAGGGGGCACTGAAGCTTTCTTT.

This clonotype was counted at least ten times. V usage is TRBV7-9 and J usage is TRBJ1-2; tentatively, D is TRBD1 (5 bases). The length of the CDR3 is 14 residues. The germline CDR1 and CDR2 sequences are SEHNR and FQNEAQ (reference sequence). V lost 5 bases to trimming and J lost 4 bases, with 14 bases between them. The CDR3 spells CASSLAGGGYGYTF. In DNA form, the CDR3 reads TGTGCCAGCAGCCTGGCCGGGGGGGGCTATGGCTACACCTTC.

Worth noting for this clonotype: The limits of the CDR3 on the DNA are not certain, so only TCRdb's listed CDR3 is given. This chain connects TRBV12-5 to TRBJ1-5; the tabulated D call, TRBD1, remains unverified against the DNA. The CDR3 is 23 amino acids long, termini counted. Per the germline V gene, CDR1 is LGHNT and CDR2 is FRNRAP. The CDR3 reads CASGLGRPLGYTFGTGRLEPQHF.

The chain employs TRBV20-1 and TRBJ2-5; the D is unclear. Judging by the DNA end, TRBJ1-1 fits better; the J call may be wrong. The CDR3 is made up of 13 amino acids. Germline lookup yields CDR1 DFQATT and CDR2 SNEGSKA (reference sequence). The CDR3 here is CSAIPPVNTEAFF. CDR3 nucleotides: TGCAGTGCTATACCCCCGGTGAACACTGAAGCTTTCTTT.

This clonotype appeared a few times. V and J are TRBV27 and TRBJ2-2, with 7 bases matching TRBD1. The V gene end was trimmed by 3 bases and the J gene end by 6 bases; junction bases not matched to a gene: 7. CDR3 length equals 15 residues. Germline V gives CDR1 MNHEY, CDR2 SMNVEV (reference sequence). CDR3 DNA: TGTGCCAGCAGTTTTCTGGCAGGGGGTGCCGGGGAGCTGTTTTTT. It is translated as CASSFLAGGAGELFF.

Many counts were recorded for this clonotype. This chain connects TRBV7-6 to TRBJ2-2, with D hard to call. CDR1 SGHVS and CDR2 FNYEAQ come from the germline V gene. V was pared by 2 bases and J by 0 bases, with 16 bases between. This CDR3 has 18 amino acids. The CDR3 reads CASSLTVFETANTGELFF. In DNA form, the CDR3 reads TGTGCCAGCAGCTTAACGGTCTTTGAAACCGCGAACACCGGGGAGCTGTTTTTT.

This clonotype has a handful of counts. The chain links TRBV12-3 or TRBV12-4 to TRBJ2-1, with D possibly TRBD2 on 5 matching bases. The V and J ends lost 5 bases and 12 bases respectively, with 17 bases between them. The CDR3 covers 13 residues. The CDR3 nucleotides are TGTGCCAGCAGTCCTAAGGGCGCCGGAGGGCAGTTCTTC. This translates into CASSPKGAGGQFF.